The TCR beta chain described here comes from a study of T-cell reconstitution after alpha-beta-depleted transplantation in children. TCRbeta library preparation incorporated unique molecular identifiers. A single record per CDR3 protein comes from TCRdb applying MiXCR to the PCR reads. The repertoire holds 450,000 to 600,000 distinct CDR3 sequences, with around 16% as singletons. This CDR3 is built from 17 residues. Per the germline V gene, CDR1 is MNHNS and CDR2 is SASEGT. With V trimmed by 6 bases and J by 7 bases, 11 bases remained unmatched. The material was PBMCs from the stem cell graft donor, obtained from the stem cell graft. The sequence derives from a human donor who donated a stem cell graft to a child with acute lymphoblastic leukemia. This chain connects TRBV6-1 to TRBJ2-1, with 14 positions matching TRBD2. CDR3 DNA sequence: TGTGCCAGCAGGATGCGCCCGGGACTAGCGGGAGTGAATGAGCAGTTCTTC. Its translation is CASRMRPGLAGVNEQFF.